A single sample gave rise to the 25 T cell receptor beta chains below, sequenced in a study of read filtering for tumor transcriptome and immune sequencing. This library used approximately 0.4 ug RNA and molecular barcoded adaptors spanning alpha/delta and beta/gamma chains. TCRdb reanalysed the reads using MiXCR and keeps one entry per CDR3 protein. The sample has over 90,000 distinct CDR3 sequences, 20% to 25% seen once; the top ten hold 10% to 12%. The material sequenced was a population of CD138-negative cells sorted from bone marrow. The receptor source for this set is a donor aged 40 or older with multiple myeloma.

This clonotype was counted ten times or more. The CDR3 bases are TGCGCCAGCAGCCAAGATTTCGTCGGGGTGGAGTTCTTC. This sequence encodes CASSQDFVGVEFF. This chain uses TRBV4-1 with TRBJ2-1; possibly TRBD2 for D (5 bases). CDR3 length: 13 amino acids. Trimming took 0 bases from V and 14 from J, leaving 14 bases between them. Per germline, CDR1 MGHRA and CDR2 YSYEKL.

The genes are TRBV5-1 and TRBJ1-2; D uncertain. CDR3 length equals 16 residues. Germline values: CDR1 SGHRS, CDR2 YFSETQ. Trimming took off 0 bases at V and 0 bases at J, with 12 bases between the two ends. The DNA of the CDR3 is TGCGCCAGCAGCTTGGCCGGCCAAAATCCTAACTATGGCTACACCTTC. As protein: CASSLAGQNPNYGYTF.

This clonotype was seen many times. J is TRBJ2-5 and V is TRBV11-3; perhaps TRBD2 as D (6 bases). The CDR3 contains 13 residues. Trimming pared 5 bases from V and 4 bases from J, leaving 11 bases between. Germline V gene sequence: CDR1 SGHNT, CDR2 YENEEA. DNA for the CDR3: TGTGCCAGCAGCCGGGGGTTAGGAGAGACCCAGTACTTC. Its translation is CASSRGLGETQYF. Supplemented by reference TRBV11-3 and TRBJ2-5, the full variable domain reads EAGVVQSPRYKIIEKKQPVAFWCNPISGHNTLYWYLQNLGQGPELLIRYENEEAVDDSQLPKDRFSAERLKGVDSTLKIQPAELGDSAVYLCASSRGLGETQYFGPGTRLLVL.

This clonotype has a count of ten or more. The chain combines TRBV29-1 with TRBJ1-1; D unclear. The CDR3 covers 13 residues. Looked up from germline, CDR1 is SQVTM and CDR2 is ANQGSEA. Between the trimmed V and J ends, which lost 4 bases and 4 bases, there was a span of 13 bases. The CDR3 DNA follows: TGCAGCGTTGGGGCCAGGAGAACCACTGAAGCTTTCTTT. Protein product: CSVGARRTTEAFF.

In this sample, this clonotype turned up many times. The chain joins TRBV28 to TRBJ1-1, with 9 nucleotides matching TRBD1. V was clipped by 6 bases and J by 1 base; unmatched bases: 6. Germline V lookup: CDR1 MDHEN, CDR2 SYDVKM. The CDR3 runs to 15 residues. The CDR3: CASRGNRGQNTEAFF. For the CDR3, the DNA is TGTGCCAGCAGGGGCAACAGGGGGCAGAACACTGAAGCTTTCTTT. Full variable domain (outside the CDR3, taken from reference TRBV28 and TRBJ1-1): DVKVTQSSRYLVKRTGEKVFLECVQDMDHENMFWYRQDPGLGLRLIYFSYDVKMKEKGDIPEGYSVSREKKERFSLILESASTNQTSMYLCASRGNRGQNTEAFFGQGTRLTVV.

This clonotype was recorded a few times. V and J are TRBV12-3 or TRBV12-4 and TRBJ1-2; no reliable D call. The CDR3 consists of 15 residues. Between the trimmed V and J ends, which lost 2 bases and 0 bases, there was a span of 10 bases. The CDR3 sequence: CASSLYPVANYGYTF. The CDR3 DNA reads TGTGCCAGCAGTTTATATCCCGTAGCTAACTATGGCTACACCTTC.

This clonotype has just a few counts. V and J are TRBV10-2 and TRBJ1-5, with TRBD1 matching over 7 bases. This CDR3 has 15 residues. The trim removed 8 bases at V and 0 bases at J, leaving 7 bases unmatched. The germline V gene encodes CDR1 WSHSY and CDR2 SAAADI. CDR3 in DNA: TGCGCCAGCCGTACAGGGGTTGGTAGCAATCAGCCCCAGCATTTT. Translated, it gives CASRTGVGSNQPQHF.

In its sample, this clonotype was seen many times. The V and J genes are TRBV7-9 and TRBJ2-3, with a weak D call TRBD1 (5 bases). With 6 bases removed from V and 2 bases from J, the gap between germline ends came to 15 bases. The V gene's germline CDR1 is SEHNR and CDR2 FQNEAQ (reference sequence). This CDR3 spans 15 amino acids. The CDR3 protein is CASSPDRSSTDTQYF. The CDR3 bases are TGTGCCAGCAGTCCCGACAGATCCTCCACAGATACGCAGTATTTT.

As to this clonotype: A single base separates this from a much larger clone, so it may be a read error. The V gene is TRBV29-1, the J gene TRBJ1-2; TRBD1 might be the D (5 bases). The germline V gene encodes CDR1 SQVTM and CDR2 ANQGSEA. The CDR3 length is 13 residues. Trimming removed 4 bases from V and 2 bases from J, with 11 bases in between. The CDR3: CSVVRVDNYGYTF. In DNA, the CDR3 is TGCAGCGTTGTCAGGGTTGACAACTATGGCTACACCTTC. The whole variable domain, remainder taken from reference TRBV29-1 and TRBJ1-2, is SAVISQKPSRDICQRGTSLTIQCQVDSQVTMMFWYRQQPGQSLTLIATANQGSEATYESGFVIDKFPISRPNLTFSTLTVSNMSPEDSSIYLCSVVRVDNYGYTFGSGTRLTVV.

This chain joins TRBV6-4 and TRBJ1-1; D is unresolved. Germline V gene data show CDR1 as MRHNA and CDR2 as SNTAGT. The CDR3 extends over 14 amino acids. V was shortened by 3 bases and J by 5 bases, with 13 bases between the two germline ends. The CDR3 DNA sequence: TGTGCCAGCAGTGAAAATGGGAGGGCTACTGAAGCTTTCTTT. It is translated as CASSENGRATEAFF.

This clonotype showed up many times. The chain joins TRBV18 to TRBJ1-1; D is ambiguous. This CDR3 has 20 residues. Germline loops: CDR1 KGHSH, CDR2 LQKENI. The V end lost 4 bases, the J end lost 5 bases, and 32 bases lay between the germline ends. The CDR3 DNA sequence: TGTGCCAGCTCACGCAACGGACCCGGGCAAGGGCCAATCCTTAGTACTGAAGCTTTCTTT. Its protein is CASSRNGPGQGPILSTEAFF.

This clonotype was counted between two and nine times. The chain uses TRBV2 and TRBJ2-6; a weak D match, TRBD2 (7 bases). The CDR3 spans 15 residues. Germline-derived CDR1 and CDR2 are SNHLY and FYNNEI. V was shortened by 7 bases and J by 2 bases, with 12 bases between the two germline ends. The CDR3 region is CASTGGQAGANVLTF. DNA of the CDR3: TGTGCCAGCACCGGGGGGCAGGCTGGGGCCAACGTCCTGACTTTC.

This clonotype occurred a few times. This chain links TRBV2 with TRBJ2-3; D may be TRBD1 or TRBD2 (7 bases each). From germline, CDR1 is SNHLY and CDR2 FYNNEI. Trimming left V 6 bases short and J 5 bases short, with 18 bases between. The CDR3 has 15 residues. In DNA, the CDR3 is TGTGCCAGCAGGCCAGGGGGGGGGCCTGTAGATACGCAGTATTTT. Protein product: CASRPGGGPVDTQYF. Variable domain in full (rest from reference TRBV2 and TRBJ2-3): EPEVTQTPSHQVTQMGQEVILRCVPISNHLYFYWYRQILGQKVEFLVSFYNNEISEKSEIFDDQFSVERPDGSNFTLKIRSTKLEDSAMYFCASRPGGGPVDTQYFGPGTRLTVL.

This clonotype was counted many times. The chain uses TRBV18 and TRBJ2-5, with D uncertain. In germline, CDR1 is KGHSH, CDR2 LQKENI. CDR3 size: 13 residues. The V and J ends lost 4 bases and 2 bases respectively, with 8 bases between them. The CDR3 here is CASSQQRQETQYF. The CDR3 region has the DNA TGTGCCAGCTCACAACAGAGACAAGAGACCCAGTACTTC.

This clonotype was counted between two and nine times. This chain joins TRBV5-1 and TRBJ2-4; D is ambiguous. From germline, CDR1 is SGHRS and CDR2 YFSETQ. The V and J ends lost 1 base and 5 bases respectively, with 19 bases between them. The CDR3 runs to 17 residues. The CDR3 region is CASSLRAAGGEENIQYF. DNA for the CDR3: TGCGCCAGCAGCTTGCGTGCCGCCGGCGGTGAGGAAAACATTCAGTACTTC.

The V and J genes are TRBV5-1 and TRBJ2-1; no firm D call. Germline values: CDR1 SGHRS, CDR2 YFSETQ. This CDR3 comprises 13 residues. V was pared by 0 bases and J by 12 bases, with 13 bases between. This chain's CDR3 is CASSLGSKRVQFF. The DNA of the CDR3 is TGCGCCAGCAGCTTGGGCAGTAAGCGTGTGCAGTTCTTC. The full variable domain, in which reference TRBV5-1 and TRBJ2-1 provide the parts outside the CDR3, is KAGVTQTPRYLIKTRGQQVTLSCSPISGHRSVSWYQQTPGQGLQFLFEYFSETQRNKGNFPGRFSGRQFSNSRSEMNVSTLELGDSALYLCASSLGSKRVQFFGPGTRLTVL.

In regard to this clonotype: This likely comes from a read error, as the CDR3 has no conserved phenylalanine or tryptophan at its end. CDR3 coding DNA: TGTGCCAGCAGCTTTCAGGGACATAAGCAGTTCTCC. Protein sequence: CASSFQGHKQFS. The V and J genes are TRBV11-3 and TRBJ2-1; D perhaps matches TRBD1 (6 bases). Germline CDR1 SGHNT, CDR2 YENEEA. Trimming left V 3 bases short and J 11 bases short, with 11 bases between. This CDR3 is built from 12 residues.

This clonotype occurred many times. The chain employs TRBV5-1 and TRBJ2-5; tentatively, D is TRBD2 (5 bases). V lost 4 bases, J lost 6 bases, and 19 bases lay in between. Germline lookup yields CDR1 SGHRS and CDR2 YFSETQ. This CDR3 is 15 amino acids long. DNA of the CDR3: TGCGCCAGCAGCGGGAGAGACCCCATGAGAAAGACCCAGTACTTC. Amino acids: CASSGRDPMRKTQYF.

On this clonotype itself: Given a much more abundant clone one base away, this may be a read error. The chain couples TRBV18 to TRBJ1-4, with a possible D match to TRBD1 (5 bases). CDR3 length equals 13 residues. Looked up from germline, CDR1 is KGHSH and CDR2 is LQKENI. V shed 1 base and J shed 8 bases, with 8 bases lying between them. Here the CDR3 DNA reads TGTGCCAGCTCACCACACGGGGACGAAAAACTGTTTTTT. This sequence encodes CASSPHGDEKLFF.

There are many counts of this clonotype. V gene TRBV2 combines with J gene TRBJ1-1, with 7 positions matching TRBD1. J lost 2 bases, V lost 2 bases, and 2 bases had no gene match. Germline CDR1 reads SNHLY; CDR2 reads FYNNEI. The CDR3 contains 14 residues. CDR3 bases: TGTGCCAGCAGTGAACGACAGGGAAACACTGAAGCTTTCTTT. Translated, it gives CASSERQGNTEAFF. The full variable domain, its missing parts supplied by reference TRBV2 and TRBJ1-1, is EPEVTQTPSHQVTQMGQEVILRCVPISNHLYFYWYRQILGQKVEFLVSFYNNEISEKSEIFDDQFSVERPDGSNFTLKIRSTKLEDSAMYFCASSERQGNTEAFFGQGTRLTVV.

This clonotype was observed a handful of times. The rearrangement joins TRBV7-8 to TRBJ1-1; no clear D gene. The V end was cut by 4 bases, the J end by 0 bases, with 12 bases between. CDR1 is SGHVS, CDR2 FQNEAQ, per germline. This CDR3 spans 15 amino acids. CDR3 nucleotide sequence: TGTGCCAGCAGCTCGGCACTGAGGGTGAACACTGAAGCTTTCTTT. Its protein product is CASSSALRVNTEAFF.

This clonotype was seen repeatedly, ten times or more. CDR3 residues: CASSLTGGGGELFF. The CDR3 region has the DNA TGTGCCAGCAGCTTAACGGGGGGTGGCGGGGAGCTGTTTTTT. This chain uses TRBV11-2 with TRBJ2-2, with TRBD2 identical over 7 bases. CDR3 length: 14 residues. With 2 bases clipped from V and 7 bases from J, the junction kept 4 bases outside the gene matches. Looked up from germline, CDR1 is SGHAT and CDR2 is FQNNGV.

As concerns this clonotype: The CDR3 carries no conserved terminal phenylalanine or tryptophan, so it likely arises from a read error. This chain links TRBV12-3 or TRBV12-4 with TRBJ2-5; 9 nucleotides line up with TRBD2. The V and J ends lost 4 bases and 5 bases, in that order; junction bases with no gene match: 11. The CDR3 contains 16 residues. As DNA, the CDR3 is TGTGCCAGCAGTTCAACGGCGGGGGGGCCGAGGGAGACCCAGTACTAC. Residues: CASSSTAGGPRETQYY.

This clonotype was seen ten or more times. The J gene is TRBJ2-7, the V gene TRBV29-1, with 8 bases aligning to TRBD2. Looked up from germline, CDR1 is SQVTM and CDR2 is ANQGSEA. The CDR3 loop spans 16 amino acids. J gave up 2 bases and V 6 bases, and 15 bases lay outside the gene matches. DNA of the CDR3: TGCAGCGTCACGCGTGCGGGCGGGGGGCCGACCTACGAGCAGTACTTC. Encoded protein: CSVTRAGGGPTYEQYF.

Only a few counts were recorded for this clonotype. The rearrangement joins TRBV3-1 to TRBJ2-2; TRBD2 agrees at 9 bases. The V and J ends lost 0 bases and 4 bases, in that order; junction bases with no gene match: 6. This CDR3 is 17 amino acids long. The germline gives CDR1 LGHDT, CDR2 YNNKEL (reference sequence). Written as DNA, the CDR3 is TGTGCCAGCAGCCAAGAAGAATTAGCGGGGGTCACCGGGGAGCTGTTTTTT. Encoded protein: CASSQEELAGVTGELFF.